The 8 T cell receptor beta chains listed next were all sequenced from one sample in a study of T cells in Graves' hyperthyroidism and ophthalmopathy (dated by TCRdb to about 2019). Library prep was done by multiplex PCR. The listed sequencing device is Illumina HiSeq 2000. TCR beta CDR3 regions were amplified from RNA transcripts. A first-round RT-PCR of the TCR CDR3 used the HTBI primer set with the Qiagen OneStep RT-PCR kit. The raw public data were reprocessed by TCRdb itself: fastp quality trimming at Q25, MiXCR clonotype calling, in-frame beta chains only. Each CDR3 protein gets just one entry, which takes the most common genes and DNA from the rows behind it. This sample lists 700,000 or so distinct CDR3 sequences; around 13% were detected once. Clones ranked in the top ten supply about an eighth of the sample. The sequencing sample was made of blood. The receptors were gathered from a woman between 50 and 59 years old with Graves' ophthalmopathy.

A few counts support this clonotype. The chain recombines TRBV28 with TRBJ2-7; 8 bases fit TRBD1. Trimming at V came to 2 bases and at J to 6 bases, leaving 3 bases not matched to a gene. The CDR3 loop spans 13 amino acids. Germline V gives CDR1 MDHEN, CDR2 SYDVKM. The CDR3 nucleotides read TGTGCCAGCAGTTTACAGGGGGCGGGCGAGCAGTACTTC. Encoded protein: CASSLQGAGEQYF.

The rearrangement links TRBV4-3 to TRBJ2-7; maybe TRBD2 (7 bases). The V end was cut by 5 bases, the J end by 2 bases, with 22 bases between. CDR3 length: 17 residues. The V gene's germline CDR1 is LGHNA and CDR2 YSLEER. The DNA of the CDR3 is TGCGCCAGCAGCACCCAAAAGGGGGGGGACGTGGCCTACGAGCAGTACTTC. This translates into CASSTQKGGDVAYEQYF.

This clonotype was seen repeatedly, ten times or more. The rearrangement uses TRBV7-2 and TRBJ2-4, with 12 bases fitting TRBD2. CDR1 is SGHTA and CDR2 is FQGNSA in the germline V gene. The CDR3 covers 18 residues. Trimming cost V 3 bases and J 1 base; bases outside gene matches: 7. DNA for the CDR3: TGTGCCAGCAGCTTCTCTAGCGGGAGGGCCACGGCCAAAAACATTCAGTACTTC. It encodes CASSFSSGRATAKNIQYF.

V is TRBV6-1 and J is TRBJ1-1; TRBD1 is a possible D gene (5 bases). The CDR3 runs 14 residues. The V end was cut by 2 bases, the J end by 7 bases, with 14 bases between. CDR1 is MNHNS, CDR2 SASEGT, per germline. CDR3 amino acids: CASSERTGVSEAFF. CDR3 sequence (DNA): TGTGCCAGCAGTGAAAGAACGGGGGTGAGTGAAGCTTTCTTT.

This clonotype has ten or more counts. V usage is TRBV6-2 or TRBV6-3 and J usage is TRBJ2-1; a possible D gene is TRBD1 (6 bases). This CDR3 region has 13 residues. Trimming shortened V by 7 bases and J by 10 bases, and 17 bases separated the two germline ends. CDR1 is MNHEY and CDR2 is SVGEGT in the germline V gene. The CDR3 spells CASTRGGSLEQFF. CDR3 in DNA: TGTGCCAGCACCCGAGGGGGATCTTTGGAGCAGTTCTTC.

In this sample, this clonotype turned up many times. The chain couples TRBV6-1 to TRBJ2-3; the match to TRBD1 covers 12 bases. V dropped 10 bases and J dropped 8; count of bases not matched to a gene: 13. Germline CDR1 MNHNS, CDR2 SASEGT. The CDR3 is made up of 15 amino acids. The chain's CDR3 is CAKEPGTGGSGTQYF. As DNA, the CDR3 is TGTGCCAAAGAACCCGGGACAGGGGGCTCCGGTACGCAGTATTTT.

This clonotype has just a few counts. The chain has TRBV24-1 and TRBJ1-2; tentatively, D is TRBD1 (5 bases). CDR1 and CDR2 (germline): KGHDR, SFDVKD. V dropped 6 bases and J dropped 8 bases, with 9 bases sitting between them. This CDR3 comprises 11 residues. The CDR3 loop is CATSWGDGYTF. Written as DNA, the CDR3 is TGTGCCACCAGTTGGGGGGACGGCTACACCTTC.

This sequence joins TRBV27 and TRBJ2-2; 7 positions match TRBD1. Germline trimming cut 5 bases from V and 4 bases from J; bases unmatched to any gene: 13. This CDR3 is built from 17 residues. Germline V lookup: CDR1 MNHEY, CDR2 SMNVEV (reference sequence). CDR3 sequence reads: CASSPISMTGTTGELFF. CDR3 coding DNA: TGTGCCAGCAGTCCGATAAGTATGACAGGGACCACCGGGGAGCTGTTTTTT.